The 30 T cell receptor beta chains in this list originate from one sample, sequenced in a study of blood T cells in healthy people across ages (dated by TCRdb to about 2015). Library method: 5' RACE. The instrument was an Illumina HiSeq 2500. A second PCR of roughly 6 to 11 cycles was run with a J-beta primer mix and a sample-barcoded 5' primer. TCRdb trimmed the raw reads at Q25, called clones with MiXCR and kept productive beta chains. Each entry merges the rows of one CDR3 protein and shows their most common DNA and genes. This sample gives some 760,000 distinct CDR3 sequences in total; 20% to 30% of them show up just once. The top ten hold roughly 3.8% of the sample. The sample also formed part of further work on T cells of mothers and their children.

Input material: blood. The source of these receptors is a boy aged 10-17 years in good health.

CDR3: CSGDDRTPPQYF. Here the CDR3 DNA reads TGCAGCGGAGATGACAGGACACCACCCCAGTACTTC. The chain combines TRBV29-1 with TRBJ2-5, with a tentative D call TRBD1 (6 bases). The CDR3 length is 12 residues. Between the trimmed V and J ends, which lost 7 bases and 9 bases, there was a span of 18 bases. CDR1 SQVTM and CDR2 ANQGSEA come from the germline V gene.

The chain carries TRBV9 and TRBJ1-4; tentatively, D is TRBD1 (6 bases). Germline lookup yields CDR1 SGDLS and CDR2 YYNGEE. CDR3 length equals 15 residues. V was clipped by 4 bases and J by 9 bases, with 19 bases between them. For the CDR3, the DNA is TGTGCCAGCAGCACAGGGACAATGGAGGAGAAAAAACTGTTTTTT. Its translation: CASSTGTMEEKKLFF.

V gene TRBV10-3 combines with J gene TRBJ2-7, with a tentative D call TRBD1 (6 bases). V lost 4 bases to trimming and J lost 0 bases, with 16 bases between them. The CDR3 covers 16 residues. Germline V lookup: CDR1 ENHRY, CDR2 SYGVKD. CDR3 bases: TGTGCCATCAGTGCGCAACCAGGGGCCAGCTCCTACGAGCAGTACTTC. As protein: CAISAQPGASSYEQYF.

The chain has TRBV20-1 and TRBJ2-5; D assignment may be TRBD1 or TRBD2 (6 bases each). The germline V gene encodes CDR1 DFQATT and CDR2 SNEGSKA (reference sequence). V was clipped by 2 bases and J by 4 bases, with 8 bases between them. The CDR3 has 12 residues. The CDR3 bases are TGCAGTGCTAGACGGGGGCTAGAGACCCAGTACTTC. Its translation is CSARRGLETQYF.

The chain is built from TRBV5-1 and TRBJ1-1; 7 bases are shared with TRBD1. The CDR3 runs to 15 residues. Germline CDR1 reads SGHRS; CDR2 reads YFSETQ. The ends lost 2 bases at V and 0 bases at J; junction bases unmatched: 4. The CDR3 spells CASSLDRELNTEAFF. In nucleotides, the CDR3 is TGCGCCAGCAGCTTAGACAGGGAATTGAACACTGAAGCTTTCTTT.

The chain carries TRBV12-3 or TRBV12-4 and TRBJ2-6; 8 nucleotides agree with TRBD1. The CDR3 runs to 13 residues. Unmatched junction bases numbered 6, after V lost 7 bases and J lost 10 bases. CDR3: CASTMDRVNVLTF. CDR3 coding DNA: TGTGCCAGCACCATGGACAGGGTAAACGTCCTGACTTTC.

This clonotype was detected only a few times. This rearrangement joins TRBV28 to TRBJ2-7, with TRBD2 as a possible D gene (6 bases). Between the trimmed V and J ends, which lost 7 bases and 3 bases, there was a span of 16 bases. This CDR3 is 14 amino acids long. Germline V CDR1 and CDR2: MDHEN, SYDVKM. Written as DNA, the CDR3 is TGTGCCAGCAATTGGAGGGGAGTTAGCTACGAGCAGTACTTC. As protein: CASNWRGVSYEQYF.

The chain employs TRBV7-9 and TRBJ2-7, with D maybe TRBD2 (6 bases). The CDR3 extends over 15 amino acids. Trimming removed 5 bases at V and 2 bases at J, with 16 bases between. Germline lookup yields CDR1 SEHNR and CDR2 FQNEAQ (reference sequence). CDR3 loop: CASSTLWRGPYEQYF. CDR3 DNA: TGTGCCAGCAGCACCCTTTGGCGGGGCCCCTACGAGCAGTACTTC.

In its sample, this clonotype was seen many times. The chain links TRBV7-9 to TRBJ1-2; no reliable D call. This CDR3 is 13 amino acids long. CDR1 is SEHNR and CDR2 is FQNEAQ in the germline V gene (reference sequence). V gave up 1 base and J gave up 1 base, with 4 bases separating them. The CDR3 region is CASSLEDNYGYTF. DNA for the CDR3: TGTGCCAGCAGCTTAGAGGATAACTATGGCTACACCTTC.

The chain couples TRBV13 to TRBJ2-7; D might be TRBD2 (6 bases). V lost 5 bases to trimming and J lost 6 bases, with 11 bases between them. Germline V gives CDR1 PRHDT, CDR2 FYEKMQ (reference sequence). The CDR3 sequence is 12 residues long. CDR3 sequence reads: CASSTGGVEQYF. CDR3 nucleotides: TGTGCCAGCAGCACGGGCGGGGTCGAGCAGTACTTC.

The V gene is TRBV24-1, the J gene TRBJ2-5; D is ambiguous. V dropped 9 bases and J dropped 5 bases, with 15 bases sitting between them. CDR1 is KGHDR, CDR2 SFDVKD, per germline. The CDR3 totals 13 residues. This CDR3 reads CATGLGSSETQYF. The DNA of the CDR3 is TGTGCCACCGGGTTAGGGTCGTCGGAGACCCAGTACTTC.

The V gene is TRBV7-6, the J gene TRBJ2-2, with 9 bases aligning to TRBD1. The ends lost 1 base at V and 3 bases at J; junction bases unmatched: 3. There are 16 residues in the CDR3. Germline loops: CDR1 SGHVS, CDR2 FNYEAQ. CDR3 amino acids: CASSLGTGVDTGELFF. CDR3 bases: TGTGCCAGCAGCTTAGGGACAGGGGTTGACACCGGGGAGCTGTTTTTT. Based on the CDR3 plus reference TRBV7-6 and TRBJ2-2, the full variable domain is GAGVSQSPRYKVTKRGQDVALRCDPISGHVSLYWYRQALGQGPEFLTYFNYEAQQDKSGLPNDRFSAERPEGSISTLTIQRTEQRDSAMYRCASSLGTGVDTGELFFGEGSRLTVL.

This chain uses TRBV12-3 or TRBV12-4 with TRBJ2-7; 10 positions agree with TRBD1. V lost 4 bases and J lost 9; bases outside the gene matches: 12. The length of the CDR3 is 15 residues. CDR3 DNA: TGTGCCAGCAGTTCGTCCGGGACAGGGGTTTTGGGGCAGTACTTC. This encodes CASSSSGTGVLGQYF.

The chain combines TRBV3-1 with TRBJ1-2; 8 nucleotides align to TRBD1. This CDR3 has 15 residues. The V gene end was trimmed by 3 bases and the J gene end by 6 bases; junction bases not matched to a gene: 9. Per the germline V gene, CDR1 is LGHDT and CDR2 is YNNKEL (reference sequence). CDR3 residues: CASSQGQALLNGYTF. The CDR3, as DNA: TGTGCCAGCAGCCAGGGACAGGCCCTTTTGAATGGCTACACCTTC. Together with reference TRBV3-1 and TRBJ1-2, the CDR3 gives the full variable domain: DTAVSQTPKYLVTQMGNDKSIKCEQNLGHDTMYWYKQDSKKFLKIMFSYNNKELIINETVPNRFSPKSPDKAHLNLHINSLELGDSAVYFCASSQGQALLNGYTFGSGTRLTVV.

This clonotype was detected only a few times. This chain joins TRBV3-1 and TRBJ1-2, with 7 nucleotides matching TRBD1. The CDR3 consists of 19 residues. Germline-derived CDR1 and CDR2 are LGHDT and YNNKEL (reference sequence). Germline trimming cut 0 bases from V and 0 bases from J; bases unmatched to any gene: 13. Here the CDR3 DNA reads TGTGCCAGCAGCCAAGAAGATAGGGACCGGGACAGAGCTAACTATGGCTACACCTTC. Translation gives CASSQEDRDRDRANYGYTF.

This clonotype was recorded a few times. Sequence at one end of the junction differs from germline and may be a read error. The chain couples TRBV7-8 to TRBJ2-3; D is perhaps TRBD2 (6 bases). Germline CDR1 reads SGHVS; CDR2 reads FQNEAQ. The CDR3 extends over 15 amino acids. Here the CDR3 DNA reads TGCGCCAGCAGCTTAATGGGGGGATGGACAGATACGCAGTATTTT. It translates to CASSLMGGWTDTQYF.

The chain joins TRBV19 to TRBJ1-3; D ambiguous. Trimming removed 7 bases from V and 0 bases from J, with 13 bases in between. Per the germline V gene, CDR1 is LNHDA and CDR2 is SQIVND (reference sequence). This CDR3 region has 15 residues. CDR3 coding DNA: TGTGCCAGTACCGAGACCTGGAGCTCTGGAAACACCATATATTTT. This gives the protein CASTETWSSGNTIYF.

The count of this clonotype is one. This chain joins TRBV20-1 and TRBJ1-5; TRBD1 is a possible D gene (5 bases). Germline CDR1 is DFQATT and CDR2 is SNEGSKA (reference sequence). V was cut by 1 base and J by 15 bases, with 22 bases left in between. This CDR3 has 14 residues. Here the CDR3 reads CSARGPQSGNVWHF. The CDR3 DNA is TGCAGTGCTAGAGGGCCCCAATCAGGGAATGTTTGGCATTTT.

The chain couples TRBV11-2 to TRBJ2-7, with D possibly matching TRBD1 (5 bases). The CDR3 has 14 amino acids. Germline V gene lookup returns CDR1 SGHAT and CDR2 FQNNGV. V was pared by 1 base and J by 1 base, with 8 bases between. CDR3 in amino acids: CASSLARQSYEQYF. CDR3 coding DNA: TGTGCCAGCAGCTTAGCCAGACAGTCCTACGAGCAGTACTTC.

This sequence joins TRBV12-3 or TRBV12-4 and TRBJ1-2; D unclear. The CDR3 consists of 13 residues. Trimming removed 3 bases from V and 6 bases from J, with 11 bases in between. The CDR3 DNA reads TGTGCCAGCAGTTTTCTGTATCCCCATGGCTACACCTTC. Encoded protein: CASSFLYPHGYTF.

V usage is TRBV29-1 and J usage is TRBJ1-2; no clear D gene. Germline V lookup: CDR1 SQVTM, CDR2 ANQGSEA. V was clipped by 1 base and J by 0 bases, with 3 bases between them. This CDR3 contains 12 residues. CDR3 in amino acids: CSVEGSNYGYTF. In DNA, the CDR3 is TGCAGCGTTGAAGGGTCTAACTATGGCTACACCTTC.

V and J are TRBV20-1 and TRBJ2-1; 7 bases match TRBD2. V shed 5 bases, J shed 4 bases, and the junction held 8 bases outside the gene matches. CDR1 is DFQATT, CDR2 SNEGSKA, per germline (reference sequence). CDR3 length: 14 residues. Here the CDR3 DNA reads TGCAGTGCTGGTCGCGGGAGTGGGTACAATGAGCAGTTCTTC. The encoded protein is CSAGRGSGYNEQFF.

This clonotype has ten or more counts. The genes are TRBV29-1 and TRBJ2-1, with TRBD2 identical over 12 bases. Germline assignment: CDR1 SQVTM and CDR2 ANQGSEA. V trimming: 0 bases; J trimming: 1 base; junction bases outside the gene matches: 13. The CDR3 is 20 amino acids. The CDR3 DNA reads as TGCAGCGTTGAAGATCCTCAAGGACTAGCGGGGTTCTTATCCTACAATGAGCAGTTCTTC. This gives the protein CSVEDPQGLAGFLSYNEQFF.

Regarding this clonotype: Compared with germline, one end of the junction differs, possibly owing to a read error. The V and J genes are TRBV7-9 and TRBJ2-1; D possibly uses TRBD1 or TRBD2 (5 bases each). CDR1 SEHNR and CDR2 FQNEAQ come from the germline V gene (reference sequence). CDR3 size: 13 residues. CDR3 in DNA: TGTGCCAGCAGCTCCGACCGGGACCCCGAGCAATTCTTC. This codes for CASSSDRDPEQFF. Looking up the rest from reference TRBV7-9 and TRBJ2-1 gives the full variable domain: DTGVSQNPRHKITKRGQNVTFRCDPISEHNRLYWYRQTLGQGPEFLTYFQNEAQLEKSRLLSDRFSAERPKGSFSTLEIQRTEQGDSAMYLCASSSDRDPEQFFGPGTRLTVL.

The genes are TRBV7-6 and TRBJ1-1; D possibly corresponds to TRBD1 (6 bases). This CDR3 region has 13 residues. V was clipped by 9 bases and J by 3 bases, with 14 bases between them. Germline lookup yields CDR1 SGHVS and CDR2 FNYEAQ. The CDR3 loop reads CASNTGSDTEAFF. The CDR3, as DNA: TGTGCCAGTAACACAGGGTCGGACACTGAAGCTTTCTTT.

Only a few counts were recorded for this clonotype. The genes are TRBV29-1 and TRBJ1-1, with D uncertain. The CDR3 length is 13 residues. Germline V lookup: CDR1 SQVTM, CDR2 ANQGSEA. The ends were cut back, 7 bases at V and 0 bases at J, with 12 bases in the middle. The CDR3 sequence is CSGAPGMNTEAFF. CDR3 nucleotide sequence: TGCAGCGGGGCCCCGGGGATGAACACTGAAGCTTTCTTT.

The chain links TRBV27 to TRBJ2-7, with TRBD2 matching 10 bases. After removal of 3 bases from V and 3 bases from J, the junction contained 5 bases not matched to a gene. There are 15 residues in the CDR3. Per germline, CDR1 MNHEY and CDR2 SMNVEV (reference sequence). The CDR3 DNA reads TGTGCCAGCAGTTTGGAGCGGGGGGGACTCTACGAGCAGTACTTC. Translation: CASSLERGGLYEQYF.

The rearrangement uses TRBV7-3 and TRBJ2-5; the D call may be TRBD1 or TRBD2 (6 bases each). Germline V gene data show CDR1 as SGHTA and CDR2 as FQGTGA. The V end was cut by 1 base, the J end by 6 bases, with 18 bases between. CDR3 length: 16 residues. In DNA, the CDR3 is TGTGCCAGCAGCTTAATCGGGGGCGGGACGCCCCAGACCCAGTACTTC. Translating it yields CASSLIGGGTPQTQYF.

This clonotype came up a few times. The chain has TRBV28 and TRBJ2-7; TRBD2 agrees at 14 bases. V lost 1 base and J lost 4; bases outside the gene matches: 3. Looked up from germline, CDR1 is MDHEN and CDR2 is SYDVKM. There are 16 residues in the CDR3. In nucleotides, the CDR3 is TGTGCCAGCAGTTTATCGGGACTAGCGGGAGCGTACGAGCAGTACTTC. Protein: CASSLSGLAGAYEQYF. The whole variable domain, remainder taken from reference TRBV28 and TRBJ2-7, is DVKVTQSSRYLVKRTGEKVFLECVQDMDHENMFWYRQDPGLGLRLIYFSYDVKMKEKGDIPEGYSVSREKKERFSLILESASTNQTSMYLCASSLSGLAGAYEQYFGPGTRLTVT.

The chain has TRBV6-1 and TRBJ1-4; D call uncertain. V was shortened by 4 bases and J by 8 bases, with 17 bases between the two germline ends. Germline V gene sequence: CDR1 MNHNS, CDR2 SASEGT. The CDR3 is 15 amino acids. The DNA of the CDR3 is TGTGCCAGCAGTGGAGTTAGTTCCCCTCAGGAAAAACTGTTTTTT. Amino acids: CASSGVSSPQEKLFF.